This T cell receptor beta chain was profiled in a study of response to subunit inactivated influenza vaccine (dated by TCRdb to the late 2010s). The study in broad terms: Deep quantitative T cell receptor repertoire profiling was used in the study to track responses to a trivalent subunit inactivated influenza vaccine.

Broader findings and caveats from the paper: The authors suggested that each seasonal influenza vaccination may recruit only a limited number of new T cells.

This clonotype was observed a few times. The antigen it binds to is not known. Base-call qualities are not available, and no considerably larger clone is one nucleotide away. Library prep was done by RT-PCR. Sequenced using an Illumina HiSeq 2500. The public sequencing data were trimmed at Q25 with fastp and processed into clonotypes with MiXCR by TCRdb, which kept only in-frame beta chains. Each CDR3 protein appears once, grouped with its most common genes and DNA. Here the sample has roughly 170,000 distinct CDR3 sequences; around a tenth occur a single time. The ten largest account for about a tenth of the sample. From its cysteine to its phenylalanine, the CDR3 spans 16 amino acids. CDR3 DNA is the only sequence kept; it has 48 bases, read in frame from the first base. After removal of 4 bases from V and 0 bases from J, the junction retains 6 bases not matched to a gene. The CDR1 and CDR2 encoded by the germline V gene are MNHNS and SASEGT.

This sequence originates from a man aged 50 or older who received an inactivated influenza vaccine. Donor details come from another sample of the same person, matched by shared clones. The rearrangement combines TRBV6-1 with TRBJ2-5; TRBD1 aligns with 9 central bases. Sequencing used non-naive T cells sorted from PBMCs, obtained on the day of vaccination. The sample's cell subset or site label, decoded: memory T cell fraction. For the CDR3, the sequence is CASSVGGTGYQETQYF. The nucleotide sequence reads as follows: TGTGCCAGCAGTGTCGGCGGGACAGGGTACCAAGAGACCCAGTACTTC.